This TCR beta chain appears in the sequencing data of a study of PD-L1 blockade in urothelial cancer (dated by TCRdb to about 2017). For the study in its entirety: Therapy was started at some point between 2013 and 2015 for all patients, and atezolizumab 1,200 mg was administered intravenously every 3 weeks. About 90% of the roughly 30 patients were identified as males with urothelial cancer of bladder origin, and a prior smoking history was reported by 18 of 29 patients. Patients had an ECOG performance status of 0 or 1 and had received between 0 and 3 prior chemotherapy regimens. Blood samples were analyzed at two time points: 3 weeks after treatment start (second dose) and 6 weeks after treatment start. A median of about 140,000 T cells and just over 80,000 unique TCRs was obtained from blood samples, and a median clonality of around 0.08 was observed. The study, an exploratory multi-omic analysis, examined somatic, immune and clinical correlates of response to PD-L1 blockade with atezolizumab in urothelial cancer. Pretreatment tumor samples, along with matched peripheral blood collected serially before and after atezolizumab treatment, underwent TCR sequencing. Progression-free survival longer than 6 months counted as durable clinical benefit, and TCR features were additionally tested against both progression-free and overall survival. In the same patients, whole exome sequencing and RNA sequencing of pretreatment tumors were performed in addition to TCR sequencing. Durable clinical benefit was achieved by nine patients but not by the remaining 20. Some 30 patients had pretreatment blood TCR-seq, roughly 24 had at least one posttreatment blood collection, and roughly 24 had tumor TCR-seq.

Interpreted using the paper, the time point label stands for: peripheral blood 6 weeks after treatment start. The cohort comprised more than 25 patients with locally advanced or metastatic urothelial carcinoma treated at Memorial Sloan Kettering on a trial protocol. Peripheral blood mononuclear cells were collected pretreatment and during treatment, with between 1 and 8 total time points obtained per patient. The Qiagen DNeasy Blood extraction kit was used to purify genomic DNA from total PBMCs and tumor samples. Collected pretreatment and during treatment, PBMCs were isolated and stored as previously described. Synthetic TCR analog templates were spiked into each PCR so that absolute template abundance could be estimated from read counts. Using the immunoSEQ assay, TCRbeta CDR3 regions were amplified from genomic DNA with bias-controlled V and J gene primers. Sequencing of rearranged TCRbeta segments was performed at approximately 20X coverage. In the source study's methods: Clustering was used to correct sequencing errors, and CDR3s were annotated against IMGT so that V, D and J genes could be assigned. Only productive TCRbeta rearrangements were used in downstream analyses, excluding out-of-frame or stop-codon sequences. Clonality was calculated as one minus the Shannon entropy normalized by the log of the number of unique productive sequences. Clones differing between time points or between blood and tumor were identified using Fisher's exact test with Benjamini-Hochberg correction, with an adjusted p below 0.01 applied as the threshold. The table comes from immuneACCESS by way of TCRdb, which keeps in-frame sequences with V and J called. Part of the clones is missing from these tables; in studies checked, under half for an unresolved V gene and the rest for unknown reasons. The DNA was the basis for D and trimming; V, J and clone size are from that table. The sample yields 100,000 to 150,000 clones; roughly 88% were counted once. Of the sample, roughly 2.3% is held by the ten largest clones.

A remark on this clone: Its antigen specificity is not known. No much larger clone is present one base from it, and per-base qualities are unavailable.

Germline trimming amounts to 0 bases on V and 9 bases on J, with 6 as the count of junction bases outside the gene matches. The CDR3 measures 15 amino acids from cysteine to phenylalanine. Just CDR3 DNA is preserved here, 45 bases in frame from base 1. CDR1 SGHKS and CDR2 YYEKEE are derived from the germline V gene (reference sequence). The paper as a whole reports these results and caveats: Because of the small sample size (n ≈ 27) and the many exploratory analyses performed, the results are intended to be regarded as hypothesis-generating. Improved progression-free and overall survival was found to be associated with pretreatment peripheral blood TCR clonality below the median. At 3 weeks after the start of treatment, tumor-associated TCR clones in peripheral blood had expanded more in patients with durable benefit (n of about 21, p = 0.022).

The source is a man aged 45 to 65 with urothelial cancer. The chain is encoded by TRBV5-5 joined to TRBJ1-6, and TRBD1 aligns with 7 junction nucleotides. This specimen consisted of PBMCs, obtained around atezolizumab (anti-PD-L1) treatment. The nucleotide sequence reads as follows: TGTGCCAGCAGCTTGGGAAGGGGGCCGGGTTCACCCCTCCACTTT. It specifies CASSLGRGPGSPLHF.